These T cell receptor beta chains were read from a single sample in a study of blood T cell repertoires in COVID-19. Only in-frame clones appear in the TCRdb table, and some are missing; sequencing was by immunoSEQ multiplex PCR. This table has 250,000 to 400,000 clones, 90% appearing once. Sequencing was performed on peripheral blood. The receptors here all came from a woman in her twenties or thirties with COVID-19, enrolled during active disease. CDR3s include the opening cysteine and the closing phenylalanine or tryptophan.

cdr3_aa: CAWTISWTSGSSYEQYF
v_call: TRBV30
j_call: TRBJ2-7

cdr3_aa: CASRLAGGGGMTGELFF
v_call: TRBV19
j_call: TRBJ2-2

cdr3_aa: CATSEGSDSREKLFF
v_call: TRBV15
j_call: TRBJ1-4

cdr3_aa: CATSDAGDGGETQYF
v_call: TRBV24-1
j_call: TRBJ2-5

cdr3_aa: CASSLQSQAHQPQHF
v_call: TRBV7-2
j_call: TRBJ1-5

cdr3_aa: CSVERGSSSYNEQFF
v_call: TRBV29-1
j_call: TRBJ2-1

cdr3_aa: CATSDLRGGNTEAFF
v_call: TRBV24-1
j_call: TRBJ1-1

cdr3_aa: CATSGTGTGLDEQYF
v_call: TRBV15
j_call: TRBJ2-7

cdr3_aa: CASSAGTSLNNEQFF
v_call: TRBV9
j_call: TRBJ2-1

cdr3_aa: CACWTGLYNSPLHF
v_call: TRBV2
j_call: TRBJ1-6

cdr3_aa: CASSYRTGDYEQFF
v_call: TRBV6-6
j_call: TRBJ2-1

cdr3_aa: CSASVNRLAGAREQFF
v_call: TRBV20-1
j_call: TRBJ2-1

cdr3_aa: CASSLGGQGADGYTF
v_call: TRBV7-9
j_call: TRBJ1-2

cdr3_aa: CASSHRQGLMNTEAFF
v_call: TRBV4-1
j_call: TRBJ1-1

cdr3_aa: CASSLQQPRGNEKLFF
v_call: TRBV7-6
j_call: TRBJ1-4

cdr3_aa: CASSEGGRTYNEQFF
v_call: TRBV6-5
j_call: TRBJ2-1

cdr3_aa: CASSSTSGAYNEQFF
v_call: TRBV19
j_call: TRBJ2-1

cdr3_aa: CASSPQGGTEAFF
v_call: TRBV5-1
j_call: TRBJ1-1

cdr3_aa: CASSPPEQGNTEAFF
v_call: TRBV6-5
j_call: TRBJ1-1

cdr3_aa: CASSLRTGFRTEAFF
v_call: TRBV7-9
j_call: TRBJ1-1